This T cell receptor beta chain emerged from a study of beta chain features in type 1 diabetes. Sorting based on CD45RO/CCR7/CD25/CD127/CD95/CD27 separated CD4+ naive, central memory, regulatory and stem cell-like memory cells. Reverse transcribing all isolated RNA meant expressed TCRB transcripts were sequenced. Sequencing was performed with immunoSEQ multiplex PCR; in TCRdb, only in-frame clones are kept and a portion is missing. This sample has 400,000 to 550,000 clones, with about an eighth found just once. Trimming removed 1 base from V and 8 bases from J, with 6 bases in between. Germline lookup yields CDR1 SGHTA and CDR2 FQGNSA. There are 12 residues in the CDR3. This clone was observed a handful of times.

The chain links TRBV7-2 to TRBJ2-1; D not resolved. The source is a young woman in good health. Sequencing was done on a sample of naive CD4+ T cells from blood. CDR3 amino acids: CASSLVGHEQFF. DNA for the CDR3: TGTGCCAGCAGCTTAGTAGGTCATGAGCAGTTCTTC.